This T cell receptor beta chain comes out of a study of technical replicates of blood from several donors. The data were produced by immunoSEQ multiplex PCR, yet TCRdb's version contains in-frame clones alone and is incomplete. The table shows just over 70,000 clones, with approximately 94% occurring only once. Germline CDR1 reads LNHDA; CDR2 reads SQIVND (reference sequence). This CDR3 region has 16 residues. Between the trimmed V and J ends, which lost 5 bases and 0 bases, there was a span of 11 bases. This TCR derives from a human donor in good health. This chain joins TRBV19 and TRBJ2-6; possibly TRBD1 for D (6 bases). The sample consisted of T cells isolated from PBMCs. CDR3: CASSAEDSSGANVLTF. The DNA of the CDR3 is TGTGCCAGTAGTGCCGAGGACAGCTCTGGGGCCAACGTCCTGACTTTC.